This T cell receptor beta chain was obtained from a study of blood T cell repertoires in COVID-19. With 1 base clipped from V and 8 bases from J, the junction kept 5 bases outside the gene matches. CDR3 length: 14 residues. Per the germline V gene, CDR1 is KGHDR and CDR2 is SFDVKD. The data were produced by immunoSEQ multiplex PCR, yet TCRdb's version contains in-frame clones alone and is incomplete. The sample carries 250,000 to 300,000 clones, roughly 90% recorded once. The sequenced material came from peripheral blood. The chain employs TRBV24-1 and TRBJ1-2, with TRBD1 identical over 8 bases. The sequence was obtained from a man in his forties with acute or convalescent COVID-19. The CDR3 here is CATSDFDRGGGYTF. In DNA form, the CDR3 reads TGTGCCACCAGTGATTTTGACAGGGGAGGAGGCTACACCTTC.